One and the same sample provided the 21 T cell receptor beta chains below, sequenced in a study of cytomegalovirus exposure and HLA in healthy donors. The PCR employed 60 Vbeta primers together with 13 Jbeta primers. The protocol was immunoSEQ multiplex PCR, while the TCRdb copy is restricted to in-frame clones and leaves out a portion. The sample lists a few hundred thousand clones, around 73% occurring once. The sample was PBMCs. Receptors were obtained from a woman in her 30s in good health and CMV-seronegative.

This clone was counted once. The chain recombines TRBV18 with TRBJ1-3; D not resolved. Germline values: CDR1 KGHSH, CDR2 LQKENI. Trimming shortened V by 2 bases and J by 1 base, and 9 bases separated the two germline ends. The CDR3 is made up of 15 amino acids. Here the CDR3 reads CASSPMTESGNTIYF. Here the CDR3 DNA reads TGTGCCAGCTCACCAATGACGGAGTCTGGAAACACCATATATTTT.

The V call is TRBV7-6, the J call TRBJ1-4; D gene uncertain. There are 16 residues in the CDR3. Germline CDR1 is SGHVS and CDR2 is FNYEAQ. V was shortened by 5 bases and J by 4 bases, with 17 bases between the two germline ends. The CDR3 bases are TGTGCCAGCAGCCCCCGCCAGACAATGCTTAATGAAAAACTGTTTTTT. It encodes CASSPRQTMLNEKLFF.

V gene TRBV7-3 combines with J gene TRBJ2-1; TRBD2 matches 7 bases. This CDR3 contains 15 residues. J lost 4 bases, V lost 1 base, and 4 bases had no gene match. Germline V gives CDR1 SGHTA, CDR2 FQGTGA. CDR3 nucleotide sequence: TGTGCCAGCAGCTTAATGGCGGGGGTTTACAATGAGCAGTTCTTC. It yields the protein CASSLMAGVYNEQFF.

CDR3 residues: CAWSVLGSTDTQYF. The CDR3 nucleotides read TGTGCCTGGAGTGTACTAGGGAGCACAGATACGCAGTATTTT. This chain joins TRBV30 and TRBJ2-3, with D possibly TRBD2 on 5 matching bases. CDR3 length: 14 amino acids. Germline loops: CDR1 GTSNPN, CDR2 SVGIG (reference sequence). The ends were cut back, 0 bases at V and 0 bases at J, with 7 bases in the middle.

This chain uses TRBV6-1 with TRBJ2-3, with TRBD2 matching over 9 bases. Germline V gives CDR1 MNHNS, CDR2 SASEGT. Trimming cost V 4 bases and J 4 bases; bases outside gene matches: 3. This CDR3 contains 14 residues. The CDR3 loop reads CASSVRGGADTQYF. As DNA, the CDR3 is TGTGCCAGCAGTGTACGCGGGGGGGCAGATACGCAGTATTTT.

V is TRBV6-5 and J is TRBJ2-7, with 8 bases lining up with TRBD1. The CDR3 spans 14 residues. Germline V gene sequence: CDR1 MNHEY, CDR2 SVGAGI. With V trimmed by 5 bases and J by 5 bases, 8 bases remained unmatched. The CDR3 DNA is TGTGCCAGCAGTCAGGACAGGGATCCCCACGAGCAGTACTTC. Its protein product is CASSQDRDPHEQYF.

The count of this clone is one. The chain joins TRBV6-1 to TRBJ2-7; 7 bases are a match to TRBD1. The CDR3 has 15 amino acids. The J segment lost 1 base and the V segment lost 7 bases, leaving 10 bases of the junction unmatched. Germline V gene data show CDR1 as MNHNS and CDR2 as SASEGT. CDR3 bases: TGTGCCAGCAAAGAGGGGGCCGGACAATCCTACGAGCAGTACTTC. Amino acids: CASKEGAGQSYEQYF.

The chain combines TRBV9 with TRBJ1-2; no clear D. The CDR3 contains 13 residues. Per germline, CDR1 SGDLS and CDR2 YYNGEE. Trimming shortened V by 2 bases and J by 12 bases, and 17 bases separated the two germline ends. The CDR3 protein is CASSVRSAGENTF. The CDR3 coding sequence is TGTGCCAGCAGCGTCCGGTCCGCAGGTGAGAACACCTTC.

CDR3 bases: TGTGCCAGCTCACCCGGGACTCCCTACGAGCAGTACTTC. Residues: CASSPGTPYEQYF. The V call is TRBV18, the J call TRBJ2-7; possibly TRBD2 for D (6 bases). The CDR3 is made up of 13 amino acids. From germline, CDR1 is KGHSH and CDR2 LQKENI. V was trimmed by 3 bases and J by 2 bases, leaving 8 bases between them.

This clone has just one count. The CDR3 sequence: CASSPGTSRSQYF. CDR3 DNA: TGTGCCAGCAGTCCTGGGACTAGCAGGTCGCAGTATTTT. The V gene is TRBV27, the J gene TRBJ2-3; TRBD2 agrees at 9 bases. The CDR3 runs 13 residues. Unmatched junction bases numbered 7, after V lost 5 bases and J lost 10 bases. From germline, CDR1 is MNHEY and CDR2 SMNVEV (reference sequence).

The CDR3 bases are TGTGCCAGCAGTGAATTTCGCGGTCATGAAAAACTGTTTTTT. It specifies CASSEFRGHEKLFF. This chain uses TRBV25-1 with TRBJ1-4; no clear D gene. V lost 1 base and J lost 6, with 9 bases in between. CDR3 length: 14 residues. The germline V gene has CDR1 MGHDK and CDR2 SYGVNS.

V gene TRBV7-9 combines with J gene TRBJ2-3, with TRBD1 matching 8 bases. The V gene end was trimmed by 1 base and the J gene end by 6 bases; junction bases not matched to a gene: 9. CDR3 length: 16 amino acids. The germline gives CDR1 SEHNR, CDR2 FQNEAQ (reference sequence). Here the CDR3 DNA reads TGTGCCAGCAGCTTAGGGGGCCAGGGGGCTTCGGATACGCAGTATTTT. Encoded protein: CASSLGGQGASDTQYF.

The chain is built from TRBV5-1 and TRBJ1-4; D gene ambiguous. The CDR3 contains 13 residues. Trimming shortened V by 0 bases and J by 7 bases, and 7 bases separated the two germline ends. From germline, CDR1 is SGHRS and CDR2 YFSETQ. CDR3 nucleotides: TGCGCCAGCAGCTTGGCTGTCCCTGAAAAACTGTTTTTT. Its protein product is CASSLAVPEKLFF.

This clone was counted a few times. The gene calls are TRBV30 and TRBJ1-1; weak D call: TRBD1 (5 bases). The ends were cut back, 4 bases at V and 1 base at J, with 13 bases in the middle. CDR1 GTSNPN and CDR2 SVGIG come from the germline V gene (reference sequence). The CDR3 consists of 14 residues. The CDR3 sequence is CAWTWGGSNTEAFF. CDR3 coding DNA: TGTGCCTGGACCTGGGGGGGTTCGAACACTGAAGCTTTCTTT. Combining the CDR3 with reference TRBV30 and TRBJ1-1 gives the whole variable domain SQTIHQWPATLVQPVGSPLSLECTVEGTSNPNLYWYRQAAGRGLQLLFYSVGIGQISSEVPQNLSASRPQDRQFILSSKKLLLSDSGFYLCAWTWGGSNTEAFFGQGTRLTVV.

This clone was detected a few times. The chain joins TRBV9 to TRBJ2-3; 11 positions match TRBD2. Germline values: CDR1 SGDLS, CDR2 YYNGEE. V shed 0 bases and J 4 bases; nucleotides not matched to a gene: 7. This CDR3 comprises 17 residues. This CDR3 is CASSVALAGAGADTQYF. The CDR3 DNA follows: TGTGCCAGCAGCGTAGCACTAGCGGGAGCGGGGGCAGATACGCAGTATTTT.

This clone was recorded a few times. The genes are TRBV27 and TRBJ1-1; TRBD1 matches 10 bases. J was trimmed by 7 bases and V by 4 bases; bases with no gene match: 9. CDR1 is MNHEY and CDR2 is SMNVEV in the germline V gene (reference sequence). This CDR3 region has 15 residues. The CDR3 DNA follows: TGTGCCAGCAGTTACCTGGACAGGGGGGTCGATGAAGCTTTCTTT. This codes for CASSYLDRGVDEAFF.

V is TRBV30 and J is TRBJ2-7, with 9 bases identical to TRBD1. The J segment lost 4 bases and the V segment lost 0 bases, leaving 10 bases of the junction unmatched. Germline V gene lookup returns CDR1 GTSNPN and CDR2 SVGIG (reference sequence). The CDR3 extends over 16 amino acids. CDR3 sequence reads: CAWSVLFGTGMYEQYF. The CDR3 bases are TGTGCCTGGAGTGTACTCTTTGGGACAGGGATGTACGAGCAGTACTTC.

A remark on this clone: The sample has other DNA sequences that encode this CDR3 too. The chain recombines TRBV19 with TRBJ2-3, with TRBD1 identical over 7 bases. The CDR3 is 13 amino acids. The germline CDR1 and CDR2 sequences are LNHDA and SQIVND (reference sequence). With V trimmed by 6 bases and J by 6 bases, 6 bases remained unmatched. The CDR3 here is CASRRQGTDTQYF. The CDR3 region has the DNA TGTGCCAGTAGGAGACAGGGTACGGATACGCAGTATTTT.

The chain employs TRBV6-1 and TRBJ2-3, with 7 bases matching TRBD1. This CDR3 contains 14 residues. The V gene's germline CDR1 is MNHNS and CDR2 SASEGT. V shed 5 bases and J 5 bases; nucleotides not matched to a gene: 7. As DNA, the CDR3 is TGTGCCAGCAGTTATAGGGGGCCGATAGATACGCAGTATTTT. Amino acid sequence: CASSYRGPIDTQYF.

In DNA form, the CDR3 reads TGTGCCAGCAGTCCCGTCGCGGGCTCCTACGAGCAGTACTTC. Translation gives CASSPVAGSYEQYF. The chain has TRBV27 and TRBJ2-7; perhaps TRBD2 as D (5 bases). Germline values: CDR1 MNHEY, CDR2 SMNVEV (reference sequence). The CDR3 contains 14 residues. Trimming stripped 5 bases from V and 0 bases from J, with 11 bases between.

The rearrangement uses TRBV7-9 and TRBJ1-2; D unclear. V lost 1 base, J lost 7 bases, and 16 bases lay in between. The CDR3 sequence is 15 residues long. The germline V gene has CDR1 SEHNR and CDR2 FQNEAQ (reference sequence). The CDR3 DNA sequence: TGTGCCAGCAGCTTAGGAGGCCAGATCTTGGGTGGCTACACCTTC. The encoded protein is CASSLGGQILGGYTF.